Listed here are 8 T cell receptor beta chains from one sample, sequenced in a study of cytomegalovirus exposure and HLA in healthy donors. The PCR made use of 60 Vbeta and 13 Jbeta primers. Repertoires were generated with immunoSEQ multiplex PCR, while TCRdb's copy carries only in-frame clones and drops some. The sample has some 200,000 clones, 70% to 80% seen once. The sequencing input was PBMCs. The source is a male donor in good health and CMV-seropositive.

The chain combines TRBV2 with TRBJ1-1, with 7 positions matching TRBD1. Per germline, CDR1 SNHLY and CDR2 FYNNEI. The CDR3 length is 13 residues. The trim removed 5 bases at V and 4 bases at J, leaving 4 bases unmatched. CDR3 in amino acids: CASSTYRGTEAFF. CDR3 DNA sequence: TGTGCCAGCAGTACCTACAGGGGCACTGAAGCTTTCTTT.

This clone was detected once. The chain has TRBV27 and TRBJ2-1; 7 nucleotides agree with TRBD2. CDR1 and CDR2 from the germline V gene are MNHEY and SMNVEV (reference sequence). The ends lost 4 bases at V and 6 bases at J; junction bases unmatched: 3. The CDR3 runs 13 residues. CDR3 bases: TGTGCCAGCAGTTATTCTAGCGGCAATGAGCAGTTCTTC. Residues: CASSYSSGNEQFF.

This chain uses TRBV5-4 with TRBJ1-5; D perhaps matches TRBD1 (6 bases). V lost 2 bases, J lost 6 bases, and 15 bases lay in between. The CDR3 consists of 15 residues. Per germline, CDR1 SGHNT and CDR2 YYREEE (reference sequence). The DNA of the CDR3 is TGTGCCAGCAGCTTATCTGGGGGCGAAAGTCAGCCCCAGCATTTT. It specifies CASSLSGGESQPQHF.

The chain couples TRBV18 to TRBJ2-7; D possibly corresponds to TRBD1 (6 bases). Germline V lookup: CDR1 KGHSH, CDR2 LQKENI. V shed 4 bases and J shed 6 bases, with 13 bases lying between them. The CDR3 covers 13 residues. The CDR3 loop is CASSLEQGSEQYF. CDR3 bases: TGTGCCAGCTCACTAGAACAGGGATCCGAGCAGTACTTC. The full variable domain, in which reference TRBV18 and TRBJ2-7 provide the parts outside the CDR3, is NAGVMQNPRHLVRRRGQEARLRCSPMKGHSHVYWYRQLPEEGLKFMVYLQKENIIDESGMPKERFSAEFPKEGPSILRIQQVVRGDSAAYFCASSLEQGSEQYFGPGTRLTVT.

V is TRBV14 and J is TRBJ1-1; D unresolved. Trimming took 3 bases from V and 0 from J, leaving 11 bases between them. The germline CDR1 and CDR2 sequences are SGHDN and FVKESK. The CDR3 is 15 residues long. CDR3 region: CASSQVQSMNTEAFF. In nucleotides, the CDR3 is TGTGCCAGCAGCCAGGTACAGAGCATGAACACTGAAGCTTTCTTT.

V is TRBV9 and J is TRBJ2-5, with D possibly TRBD1 on 6 matching bases. The CDR3 covers 14 residues. The V end lost 3 bases, the J end lost 5 bases, and 14 bases lay between the germline ends. Germline V gene lookup returns CDR1 SGDLS and CDR2 YYNGEE. CDR3 protein: CASSAGQLGETQYF. CDR3 sequence (DNA): TGTGCCAGCAGCGCGGGACAACTGGGGGAGACCCAGTACTTC.

This rearrangement joins TRBV19 to TRBJ1-4; TRBD1 agrees at 7 bases. This CDR3 has 18 residues. With 7 bases clipped from V and 3 bases from J, the junction kept 17 bases outside the gene matches. Germline V gene lookup returns CDR1 LNHDA and CDR2 SQIVND (reference sequence). This chain's CDR3 is CASTEEGGARIANEKLFF. In DNA, the CDR3 is TGTGCCAGTACCGAAGAAGGGGGCGCGAGGATTGCTAATGAAAAACTGTTTTTT.

The CDR3 nucleotides read TGTGCCAGCAGCCCTCCGGGACTAGCGGGTTATGGTGACACAGATACGCAGTATTTT. Protein sequence: CASSPPGLAGYGDTDTQYF. The chain joins TRBV7-9 to TRBJ2-3, with 12 bases aligning to TRBD2. Losses at the gene ends were 5 bases for V and 2 bases for J; bases not matched to a gene: 14. The CDR3 is made up of 19 amino acids. From germline, CDR1 is SEHNR and CDR2 FQNEAQ (reference sequence).